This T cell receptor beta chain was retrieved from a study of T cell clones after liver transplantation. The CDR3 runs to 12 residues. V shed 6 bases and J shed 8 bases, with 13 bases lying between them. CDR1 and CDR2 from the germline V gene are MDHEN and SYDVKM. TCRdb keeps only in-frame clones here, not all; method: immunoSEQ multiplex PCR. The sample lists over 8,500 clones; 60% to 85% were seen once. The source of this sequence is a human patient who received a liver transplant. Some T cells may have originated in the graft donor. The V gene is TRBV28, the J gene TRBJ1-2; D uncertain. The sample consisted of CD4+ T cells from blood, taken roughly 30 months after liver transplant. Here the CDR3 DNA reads TGTGCCAGCAGCCCCGGGGAGCTAGGCTACACCTTC. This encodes CASSPGELGYTF.